This T cell receptor (beta chain) was obtained from a study of T-cell memory formation after mild COVID-19. Findings of the study overall: There was a balanced CD4/CD8 profile in clones contracting day 15 to 85, and later expanders leaned CD4+. Contracting clones localized mainly to CM and EM when CD4+ and mainly to EMRA when CD8+. Clones from the second wave (peaking day 37) had unconfirmed SARS-CoV-2 specificity.

In this sample, this clonotype turned up many times. Its specificity is unknown. TCRdb reprocessed the 5' RACE reads with MiXCR, giving one entry per CDR3 protein. The sample consists of about 33,000 distinct CDR3 sequences, 20% to 25% of them appearing once. Trimming took 2 bases from V and 3 from J, leaving 14 bases between them. This CDR3 is 14 amino acids long. CDR1 and CDR2 from the germline V gene are GTSNPN and SVGIG (reference sequence). This sequence was found in an adult who had mild COVID-19 (a few samples of this study predate the infection). Cell type and time point are not known. This sequence joins TRBV30 and TRBJ2-7; D is unresolved. The material sequenced was PBMCs or a T cell subset sorted from them (not recorded which). This CDR3 reads CAWSSAPVGYEQYF. The CDR3 DNA follows: TGTGCCTGGAGTTCTGCCCCGGTGGGCTACGAGCAGTACTTC.